The 30 T cell receptor beta chains presented below share a single source sample, sequenced in a study of T cells expressing NK-cell markers. TCRdb derives one entry per CDR3 protein from the 5' RACE reads, leaving out DNA. The specimen's table records around 260,000 distinct CDR3 sequences. The sample was blood T cells: a sorted CD56 or NKG2C T cell subset, CD4+ or CD8+ T cells, or bulk PBMC T cells (not recorded which). The receptors were gathered from a woman between 18 and 69 years old in good health.

The chain employs TRBV19 and TRBJ2-1; TCRdb's D call of TRBD2 is untestable without DNA. From germline, CDR1 is LNHDA and CDR2 SQIVND (reference sequence). This CDR3 comprises 17 residues. CDR3 in amino acids: CASSISILAGGDNEQFF.

The chain has TRBV5-5 and TRBJ1-6. From germline, CDR1 is SGHKS and CDR2 YYEKEE (reference sequence). The CDR3 consists of 15 residues. The CDR3 is CASSYQTGLSVTLHF.

The chain employs TRBV5-1 and TRBJ1-1. Germline V gene data show CDR1 as SGHRS and CDR2 as YFSETQ. The CDR3 has 14 amino acids. The CDR3 protein is CASSSSLGNTEAFF.

The chain employs TRBV18 and TRBJ1-4; TCRdb's D call of TRBD1 is untestable without DNA. Germline lookup yields CDR1 KGHSH and CDR2 LQKENI. CDR3 length equals 15 residues. CDR3 region: CASSLQTVPEGKLFF.

V is TRBV20-1 and J is TRBJ2-1; TCRdb indicates TRBD1, and absent DNA this call remains unverified. The CDR3 length is 15 residues. Germline CDR1 and CDR2: DFQATT and SNEGSKA (reference sequence). The CDR3 reads CSARVRQGAYNEQFF.

The genes are TRBV11-2 and TRBJ2-1; TCRdb selects TRBD1, and the lack of DNA leaves this call unchecked. The CDR3 is made up of 15 amino acids. CDR1 SGHAT and CDR2 FQNNGV come from the germline V gene. CDR3 region: CASIRGRGSYNEQFF.

The CDR3 here is CASRGDTSNQPQHF. V is TRBV6-1 and J is TRBJ1-5; TCRdb's D call of TRBD1 is untestable without DNA. This CDR3 contains 14 residues. Germline-derived CDR1 and CDR2 are MNHNS and SASEGT.

The rearrangement links TRBV11-2 to TRBJ2-3. Germline V CDR1 and CDR2: SGHAT, FQNNGV. This CDR3 spans 15 amino acids. The CDR3 loop is CASSFDGVSTDTQYF.

The chain joins TRBV12-5 to TRBJ2-7; the TCRdb D gene call, TRBD2, has no DNA to confirm it. Germline values: CDR1 LGHNT, CDR2 FRNRAP. This CDR3 spans 19 amino acids. Here the CDR3 reads CASGLHTSGRPGERHEQYF.

The rearrangement joins TRBV20-1 to TRBJ2-1; the D call of TRBD2 rests on TCRdb alone, since no DNA is present to check it. CDR3 length equals 14 residues. Germline CDR1 is DFQATT and CDR2 is SNEGSKA (reference sequence). The CDR3 loop reads CSAGLAGTYNEQFF.

This chain connects TRBV5-1 to TRBJ2-3; checking the TCRdb D call of TRBD2 is not possible without DNA. CDR3 size: 15 residues. In germline, CDR1 is SGHRS, CDR2 YFSETQ. The CDR3 reads CASSGGTSGEDTQYF. The variable domain in full, completed from reference TRBV5-1 and TRBJ2-3, reads KAGVTQTPRYLIKTRGQQVTLSCSPISGHRSVSWYQQTPGQGLQFLFEYFSETQRNKGNFPGRFSGRQFSNSRSEMNVSTLELGDSALYLCASSGGTSGEDTQYFGPGTRLTVL.

The rearrangement joins TRBV12-3 or TRBV12-4 to TRBJ2-5; without DNA, the TCRdb call of TRBD1 cannot be checked. CDR3 length: 13 residues. CDR3 residues: CASSLGPGETQYF.

The J gene is TRBJ2-1, the V gene TRBV5-6; the D call from TCRdb, TRBD1, cannot be confirmed without DNA. The germline V gene has CDR1 SGHDT and CDR2 YYEEEE. The CDR3 is 15 amino acids. CDR3 region: CASSGGLGLYNEQFF.

The chain has TRBV7-2 and TRBJ2-2. The CDR3 extends over 12 amino acids. Germline values: CDR1 SGHTA, CDR2 FQGNSA. The CDR3 here is CASSWNTGELFF.

The V call is TRBV3-1, the J call TRBJ1-1. This CDR3 is built from 15 residues. Germline V gene data show CDR1 as LGHDT and CDR2 as YNNKEL (reference sequence). The CDR3 reads CASSLRAALGTEAFF.

This sequence joins TRBV5-4 and TRBJ2-3; TCRdb indicates TRBD1, and absent DNA this call remains unverified. The CDR3 sequence is 16 residues long. Germline V gene sequence: CDR1 SGHNT, CDR2 YYREEE (reference sequence). The CDR3 sequence: CASSLWARQSTDTQYF.

The V gene is TRBV12-3 or TRBV12-4, the J gene TRBJ2-5; as DNA is missing, the TRBD1 call by TCRdb cannot be tested. This CDR3 is built from 13 residues. The CDR3 spells CASSGPGEESQYF.

This chain connects TRBV19 to TRBJ1-1; TCRdb returns TRBD1, unconfirmable since there is no DNA. The CDR3 sequence is 14 residues long. Germline V CDR1 and CDR2: LNHDA, SQIVND (reference sequence). CDR3 sequence reads: CASRGGHPNTEAFF.

The chain uses TRBV20-1 and TRBJ1-1. Germline assignment: CDR1 DFQATT and CDR2 SNEGSKA (reference sequence). The CDR3 is made up of 13 amino acids. CDR3 region: CSASREAVVWAFF.

This chain's CDR3 is CASTLTGGGNQPQHF. The chain recombines TRBV6-2 or TRBV6-3 with TRBJ1-5; TCRdb lists TRBD1, though no DNA is available to test this call. Germline CDR1 MNHEY, CDR2 SVGEGT. The CDR3 extends over 15 amino acids.

The rearrangement joins TRBV20-1 to TRBJ2-7; as DNA is missing, the TRBD2 call by TCRdb cannot be tested. CDR1 DFQATT and CDR2 SNEGSKA come from the germline V gene (reference sequence). The CDR3 covers 14 residues. CDR3 protein: CSARQVAGIYEQYF.

V and J are TRBV23-1 and TRBJ1-5; TCRdb outputs TRBD1, but without DNA this stays unchecked. TRBV23-1 is treated as an ORF (open reading frame) with a function not yet certain. The CDR3 is 18 amino acids. The CDR3: CASLAGDPARSMGQPQHF.

The genes are TRBV5-1 and TRBJ2-1; TCRdb returns TRBD1, unconfirmable since there is no DNA. The germline V gene encodes CDR1 SGHRS and CDR2 YFSETQ. The CDR3 consists of 14 residues. The CDR3 sequence is CASSPGTGYNEQFF.

V is TRBV6-2 or TRBV6-3 and J is TRBJ1-1; no DNA is available, so the TRBD1 call from TCRdb remains unchecked. This CDR3 spans 14 amino acids. Germline V gene lookup returns CDR1 MNHEY and CDR2 SVGEGT. The chain's CDR3 is CASSYIQGTTEAFF.

The rearrangement joins TRBV6-1 to TRBJ2-2; the D call from TCRdb, TRBD1, cannot be confirmed without DNA. The CDR3 is made up of 15 amino acids. The germline V gene has CDR1 MNHNS and CDR2 SASEGT. This CDR3 reads CASRATGANTGELFF.

J is TRBJ1-6 and V is TRBV6-5; the TCRdb D gene call, TRBD1, has no DNA to confirm it. Germline V gene data show CDR1 as MNHEY and CDR2 as SVGAGI. The CDR3 is 12 residues long. The CDR3: CASRDPNSPLHF.

V usage is TRBV29-1 and J usage is TRBJ1-4; TCRdb designates TRBD1, a call that cannot be tested without DNA. CDR1 and CDR2 from the germline V gene are SQVTM and ANQGSEA. CDR3 length equals 14 residues. The CDR3 reads CSVEDTGLSEKLFF.

The V call is TRBV18, the J call TRBJ2-5. Germline CDR1 and CDR2: KGHSH and LQKENI. The CDR3 spans 14 residues. CDR3: CASSPPEKPETQYF.

The J gene is TRBJ1-6, the V gene TRBV4-3; the D gene TCRdb calls, TRBD1, cannot be checked with no DNA. Germline V gives CDR1 LGHNA, CDR2 YSLEER. This CDR3 comprises 15 residues. CDR3 sequence: CASSQEGGFNSPLHF.

The chain employs TRBV6-2 or TRBV6-3 and TRBJ2-2; TCRdb's D call of TRBD1 is untestable without DNA. This CDR3 is built from 16 residues. Germline V gene sequence: CDR1 MNHEY, CDR2 SVGEGT. The CDR3 sequence is CASSSMRTGTTGELFF.